The rows below give T cell receptor beta chains drawn from one sample of a study of blood T cell repertoires in COVID-19. The repertoire was sequenced with immunoSEQ multiplex PCR; TCRdb's copy has only in-frame clones and lacks some. The table shows hundreds of thousands of clones, with about 91% occurring only once. Sequencing was carried out using peripheral blood. The receptors originated from a woman aged 25 to 39 with COVID-19, enrolled during active disease. The conserved cysteine and the conserved F or W are not part of the CDR3 here. Fields, in order: V gene, J gene, CDR3 protein.

TRBV6-5	TRBJ1-1	ASSLQDRGQAF
TRBV24-1	TRBJ1-1	ATSDPQGPDTEAF
TRBV23-1	TRBJ2-2	ASSQSGAGELF
TRBV11-3	TRBJ2-5	ASSQDRGETQY
TRBV19	TRBJ1-5	ASSPGVHSNQPQH
TRBV7-2	TRBJ1-5	ASSLGQGGGNQPQH
TRBV15	TRBJ2-3	ATSREAGAFTDTQY
TRBV9	TRBJ1-4	ASSTGTLATNEKLF
TRBV20-1	TRBJ2-5	SASPEGGFPETQY
TRBV28	TRBJ1-5	ASSSPDRGYQPQH
TRBV5-4	TRBJ1-1	ASSLGQGASRNTEAF
TRBV28	TRBJ2-2	ASSLAGGWNTGELF
TRBV5-1	TRBJ1-2	ASRQQGHNYGYT
TRBV18	TRBJ2-5	ASSPGGLTGGHRETQY
TRBV28	TRBJ2-7	ASSPPGVSYEQY
TRBV10-3	TRBJ1-1	AISPGQGTTEAF
TRBV7-2	TRBJ2-1	ASSLVADRGDEQF
TRBV5-1	TRBJ2-7	ASSLGGQGYDEQY
TRBV7-2	TRBJ1-1	ASSLRGGQGGTEAF